The 10 T cell receptor beta chains reported below all come from one sample, sequenced in a study of T-cell memory formation after mild COVID-19. TCRdb re-derived calls from the 5' RACE reads in MiXCR, one entry per CDR3 protein. The sample has about 400,000 distinct CDR3 sequences, roughly 18% seen once. Sequenced sample: PBMCs or a T cell subset sorted from them (not recorded which). The receptors were sampled from a man aged 18 to 30 who had mild COVID-19 (a few samples of this study predate the infection). Cell type and time point are not known.

This clonotype has a handful of counts. The V and J genes are TRBV6-2 or TRBV6-3 and TRBJ1-5; D remains ambiguous. CDR3 length equals 15 residues. CDR1 and CDR2 from the germline V gene are MNHEY and SVGEGT. The V and J ends lost 3 bases and 3 bases respectively, with 12 bases between them. CDR3 residues: CASSYPGGANQPQHF. DNA for the CDR3: TGTGCCAGCAGTTATCCGGGAGGCGCCAATCAGCCCCAGCATTTT.

The chain has TRBV20-1 and TRBJ2-3; a possible D gene is TRBD2 (6 bases). The CDR3 runs 13 residues. Germline V gene sequence: CDR1 DFQATT, CDR2 SNEGSKA (reference sequence). V lost 2 bases, J lost 6 bases, and 12 bases lay in between. Here the CDR3 reads CSARLMGRDTQYF. CDR3 coding DNA: TGCAGTGCTAGATTAATGGGGAGGGATACGCAGTATTTT.

The chain carries TRBV7-9 and TRBJ2-3; 7 positions agree with TRBD1. The CDR3 runs 16 residues. V was pared by 4 bases and J by 0 bases, with 7 bases of the junction left unmatched. CDR1 and CDR2 (germline): SEHNR, FQNEAQ (reference sequence). The CDR3 nucleotides are TGTGCCAGCAGCTCTACACGGACAGGTAGCACAGATACGCAGTATTTT. Protein sequence: CASSSTRTGSTDTQYF.

In its sample, this clonotype was seen many times. V and J are TRBV7-2 and TRBJ2-5; D might be TRBD2 (5 bases). The V end was cut by 1 base, the J end by 5 bases, with 11 bases between. The CDR3 runs to 14 residues. Germline values: CDR1 SGHTA, CDR2 FQGNSA. The CDR3: CASSLGGNAETQYF. The CDR3 region has the DNA TGTGCCAGCAGCTTAGGAGGGAATGCGGAGACCCAGTACTTC.

This clonotype was seen ten or more times. The chain carries TRBV10-2 and TRBJ2-5, with 7 bases matching TRBD1. The V and J ends lost 8 bases and 3 bases, in that order; junction bases with no gene match: 3. Germline assignment: CDR1 WSHSY and CDR2 SAAADI. This CDR3 is 12 amino acids long. This CDR3 reads CASPTGEETQYF. CDR3 in DNA: TGCGCCAGCCCCACAGGGGAAGAGACCCAGTACTTC.

The CDR3 DNA is TGTGCCAGCAGCCCTAGACAGGGGCGGAACACTGAAGCTTTCTTT. Translation gives CASSPRQGRNTEAFF. V and J are TRBV7-2 and TRBJ1-1, with 8 bases matching TRBD1. Germline CDR1 reads SGHTA; CDR2 reads FQGNSA. The CDR3 is 15 residues long. With V trimmed by 5 bases and J by 1 base, 6 bases remained unmatched.

J is TRBJ2-2 and V is TRBV10-3; 7 nucleotides line up with TRBD1. Germline CDR1 ENHRY, CDR2 SYGVKD. V shed 4 bases and J 3 bases; nucleotides not matched to a gene: 2. There are 14 residues in the CDR3. The DNA for the CDR3 is TGTGCCATCAGTGGTAGGGGGCACACCGGGGAGCTGTTTTTT. Translated, it gives CAISGRGHTGELFF.

The chain links TRBV5-1 to TRBJ2-4; D may be TRBD1 or TRBD2 (5 bases each). Germline CDR1 is SGHRS and CDR2 is YFSETQ. The CDR3 loop spans 14 amino acids. The V end was cut by 4 bases, the J end by 9 bases, with 17 bases between. CDR3 amino acids: CASSLTGTGSIQYF. The CDR3 coding sequence is TGCGCCAGCAGCCTCACCGGGACGGGGAGCATTCAGTACTTC.

Only a few counts were recorded for this clonotype. This chain uses TRBV20-1 with TRBJ2-1; D remains unclear. CDR3 size: 16 residues. Per germline, CDR1 DFQATT and CDR2 SNEGSKA (reference sequence). V was pared by 6 bases and J by 4 bases, with 22 bases between. The CDR3 DNA follows: TGCAGTGCCCTGCAAGCCACCGGGCATTCATACAATGAGCAGTTCTTC. Translated: CSALQATGHSYNEQFF.

The chain has TRBV7-6 and TRBJ1-2; maybe TRBD1 (6 bases). CDR3 length: 14 amino acids. Trimming left V 1 base short and J 6 bases short, with 12 bases between. Germline V gives CDR1 SGHVS, CDR2 FNYEAQ. The CDR3 loop reads CASSLGGGVDGYTF. In DNA form, the CDR3 reads TGTGCCAGCAGCTTAGGAGGGGGAGTCGATGGCTACACCTTC.